The 6 T cell receptor beta chains given below trace back to one sample, sequenced in a study of technical replicates of blood from several donors. Only in-frame clones appear in the TCRdb table, and some are missing; sequencing was by immunoSEQ multiplex PCR. The sample consists of roughly 80,000 clones, just over 90% of them appearing once. Sequenced input: T cells isolated from PBMCs. These receptors all stem from a human donor in good health.

This clone is a singleton in its sample. The gene calls are TRBV2 and TRBJ2-3; 14 bases are shared with TRBD2. CDR3 length: 14 amino acids. V lost 9 bases and J lost 3; bases outside the gene matches: 2. CDR1 and CDR2 from the germline V gene are SNHLY and FYNNEI. The CDR3 bases are TGTGCCAGGGGACTAGCGGGAGAAACAGATACGCAGTATTTT. Translation: CARGLAGETDTQYF.

This clone has just one count. The V and J genes are TRBV10-3 and TRBJ1-4; possibly TRBD1 for D (5 bases). The germline V gene has CDR1 ENHRY and CDR2 SYGVKD. The CDR3 covers 15 residues. Between the trimmed V and J ends, which lost 3 bases and 8 bases, there was a span of 16 bases. The chain's CDR3 is CAISEGDRHREKLFF. CDR3 nucleotides: TGTGCCATCAGTGAAGGGGATCGTCATCGGGAAAAACTGTTTTTT.

The rearrangement links TRBV15 to TRBJ1-1; D may be TRBD1 (6 bases). CDR1 is LNHNV, CDR2 YYDKDF, per germline (reference sequence). The CDR3 length is 14 residues. Between the trimmed V and J ends, which lost 0 bases and 10 bases, there was a span of 15 bases. The DNA for the CDR3 is TGTGCCACCAGCAGAGATGCGAGTACAGGGTTAGCTTTCTTT. Residues: CATSRDASTGLAFF. Full variable domain (outside the CDR3, taken from reference TRBV15 and TRBJ1-1): DAMVIQNPRYQVTQFGKPVTLSCSQTLNHNVMYWYQQKSSQAPKLLFHYYDKDFNNEADTPDNFQSRRPNTSFCFLDIRSPGLGDTAMYLCATSRDASTGLAFFGQGTRLTVV.

CDR3 region: CASSTGQGGHETQYF. CDR3 DNA: TGTGCCAGCAGCACCGGACAGGGAGGTCACGAGACCCAGTACTTC. The chain uses TRBV7-3 and TRBJ2-5; TRBD1 aligns across 8 bases. There are 15 residues in the CDR3. The germline V gene has CDR1 SGHTA and CDR2 FQGTGA. V was pared by 5 bases and J by 5 bases, with 10 bases of the junction left unmatched. The full variable domain, rest sourced from reference TRBV7-3 and TRBJ2-5, is GAGVSQTPSNKVTEKGKYVELRCDPISGHTALYWYRQSLGQGPEFLIYFQGTGAADDSGLPNDRFFAVRPEGSVSTLKIQRTERGDSAVYLCASSTGQGGHETQYFGPGTRLLVL.

The chain joins TRBV5-4 to TRBJ2-7; 12 bases align to TRBD2. The CDR3 consists of 15 residues. J was trimmed by 5 bases and V by 4 bases; bases with no gene match: 7. The germline V gene encodes CDR1 SGHNT and CDR2 YYREEE (reference sequence). CDR3 nucleotide sequence: TGTGCCAGCAGCCCGGGGCCTAGCGGGAGGGACGAGCAGTACTTC. As protein: CASSPGPSGRDEQYF. The full variable domain, completed using reference TRBV5-4 and TRBJ2-7, is ETGVTQSPTHLIKTRGQQVTLRCSSQSGHNTVSWYQQALGQGPQFIFQYYREEENGRGNFPPRFSGLQFPNYSSELNVNALELDDSALYLCASSPGPSGRDEQYFGPGTRLTVT.

The V call is TRBV29-1, the J call TRBJ2-1; D possibly corresponds to TRBD1 (5 bases). V was cut by 3 bases and J by 7 bases, with 13 bases left in between. The CDR3 has 13 amino acids. CDR1 is SQVTM, CDR2 ANQGSEA, per germline. CDR3 residues: CSVDGRGGNEQFF. The DNA of the CDR3 is TGCAGCGTTGACGGTAGGGGTGGGAATGAGCAGTTCTTC.